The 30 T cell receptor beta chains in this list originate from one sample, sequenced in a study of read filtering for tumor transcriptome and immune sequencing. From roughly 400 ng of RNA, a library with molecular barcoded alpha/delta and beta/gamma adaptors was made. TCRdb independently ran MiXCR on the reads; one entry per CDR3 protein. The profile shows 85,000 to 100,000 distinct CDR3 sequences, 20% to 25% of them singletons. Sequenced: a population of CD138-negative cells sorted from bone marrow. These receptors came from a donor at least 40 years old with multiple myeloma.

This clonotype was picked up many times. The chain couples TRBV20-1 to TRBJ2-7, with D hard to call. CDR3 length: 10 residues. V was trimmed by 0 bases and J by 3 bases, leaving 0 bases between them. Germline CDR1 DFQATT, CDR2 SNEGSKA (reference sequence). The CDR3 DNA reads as TGCAGTGCTAGAGACTACGAGCAGTACTTC. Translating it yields CSARDYEQYF.

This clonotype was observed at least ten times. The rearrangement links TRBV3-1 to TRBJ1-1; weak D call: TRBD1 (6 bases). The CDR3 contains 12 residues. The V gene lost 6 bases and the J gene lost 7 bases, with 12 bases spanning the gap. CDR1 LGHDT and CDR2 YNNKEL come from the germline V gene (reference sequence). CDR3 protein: CASSRKDSEAFF. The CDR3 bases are TGTGCCAGCAGTCGCAAGGACAGTGAAGCTTTCTTT.

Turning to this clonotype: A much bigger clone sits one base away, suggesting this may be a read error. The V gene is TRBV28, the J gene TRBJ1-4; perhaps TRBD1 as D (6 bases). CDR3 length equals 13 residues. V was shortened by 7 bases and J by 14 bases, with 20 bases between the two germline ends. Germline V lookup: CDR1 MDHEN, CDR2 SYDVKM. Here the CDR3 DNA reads TGTGCCAGCACCAGTTGGGCGGGGGGCAGCCTGTTTTTT. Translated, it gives CASTSWAGGSLFF.

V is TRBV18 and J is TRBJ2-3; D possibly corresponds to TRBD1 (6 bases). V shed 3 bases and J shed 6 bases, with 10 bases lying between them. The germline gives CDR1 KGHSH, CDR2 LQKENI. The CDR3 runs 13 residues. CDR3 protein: CASSPFQGDTQYF. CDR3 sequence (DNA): TGTGCCAGCTCACCGTTCCAGGGGGATACGCAGTATTTT.

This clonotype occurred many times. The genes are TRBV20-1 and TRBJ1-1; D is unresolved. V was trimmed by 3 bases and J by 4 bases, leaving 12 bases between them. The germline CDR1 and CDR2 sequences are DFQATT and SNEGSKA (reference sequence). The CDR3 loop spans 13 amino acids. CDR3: CSASKGEGTEAFF. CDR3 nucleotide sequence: TGCAGTGCTAGTAAGGGCGAAGGCACTGAAGCTTTCTTT.

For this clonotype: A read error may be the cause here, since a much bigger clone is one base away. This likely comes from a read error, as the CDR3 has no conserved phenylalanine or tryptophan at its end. CDR3 sequence (DNA): TGTGCCAGCAGCTGGCGTGGAGGTCCCTCCTACGAGCAGTACCTC. Protein product: CASSWRGGPSYEQYL. The chain carries TRBV13 and TRBJ2-7; D might be TRBD2 (5 bases). Germline CDR1 reads PRHDT; CDR2 reads FYEKMQ (reference sequence). The CDR3 is made up of 15 amino acids. V lost 4 bases and J 0 bases, leaving 13 bases between the germline ends.

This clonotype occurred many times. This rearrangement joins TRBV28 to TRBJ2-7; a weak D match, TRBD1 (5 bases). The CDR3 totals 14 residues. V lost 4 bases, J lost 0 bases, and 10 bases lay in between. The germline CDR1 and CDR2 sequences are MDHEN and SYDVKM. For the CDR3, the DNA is TGTGCCAGCAGTTCGGACACCTACTCCTACGAGCAGTACTTC. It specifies CASSSDTYSYEQYF. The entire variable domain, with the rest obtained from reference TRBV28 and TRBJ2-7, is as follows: DVKVTQSSRYLVKRTGEKVFLECVQDMDHENMFWYRQDPGLGLRLIYFSYDVKMKEKGDIPEGYSVSREKKERFSLILESASTNQTSMYLCASSSDTYSYEQYFGPGTRLTVT.

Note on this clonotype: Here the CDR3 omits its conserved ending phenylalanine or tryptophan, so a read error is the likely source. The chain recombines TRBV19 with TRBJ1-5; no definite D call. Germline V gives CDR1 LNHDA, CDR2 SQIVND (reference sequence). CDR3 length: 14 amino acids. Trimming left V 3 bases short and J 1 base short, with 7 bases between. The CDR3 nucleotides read TGTGCCAGTAGTATCGGCACGAGCAATCAGCCCCAGCATTCT. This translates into CASSIGTSNQPQHS.

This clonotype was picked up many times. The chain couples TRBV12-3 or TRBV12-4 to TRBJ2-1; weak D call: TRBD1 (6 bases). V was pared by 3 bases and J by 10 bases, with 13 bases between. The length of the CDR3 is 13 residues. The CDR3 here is CASSLLVQGEQFF. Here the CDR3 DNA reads TGTGCCAGCAGTTTGTTGGTCCAGGGGGAGCAGTTCTTC.

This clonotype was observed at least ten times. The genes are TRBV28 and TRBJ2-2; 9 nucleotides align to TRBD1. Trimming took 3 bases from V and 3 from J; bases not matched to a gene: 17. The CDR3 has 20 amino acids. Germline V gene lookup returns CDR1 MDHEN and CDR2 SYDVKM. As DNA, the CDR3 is TGTGCCAGCAGTTTCTGGTTCGCGGGACAGGGTGAAAAGGACACCGGGGAGCTGTTTTTT. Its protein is CASSFWFAGQGEKDTGELFF.

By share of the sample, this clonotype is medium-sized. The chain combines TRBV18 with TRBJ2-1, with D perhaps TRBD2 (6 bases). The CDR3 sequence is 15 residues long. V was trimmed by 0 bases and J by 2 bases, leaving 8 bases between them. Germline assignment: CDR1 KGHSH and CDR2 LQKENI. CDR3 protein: CASSPPGSTYNEQFF. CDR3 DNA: TGTGCCAGCTCACCACCCGGGAGCACCTACAATGAGCAGTTCTTC.

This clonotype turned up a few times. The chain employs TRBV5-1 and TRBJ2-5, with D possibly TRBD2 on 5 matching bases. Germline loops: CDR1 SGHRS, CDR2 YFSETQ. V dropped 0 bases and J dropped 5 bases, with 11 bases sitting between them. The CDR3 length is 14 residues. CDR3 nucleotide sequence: TGCGCCAGCAGCTTGGCAGGACCGGGGGAGACCCAGTACTTC. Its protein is CASSLAGPGETQYF.

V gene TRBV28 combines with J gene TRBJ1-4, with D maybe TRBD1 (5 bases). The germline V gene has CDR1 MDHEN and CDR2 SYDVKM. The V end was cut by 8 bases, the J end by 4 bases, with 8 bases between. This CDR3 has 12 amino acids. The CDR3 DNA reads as TGTGCCAGCCAGCAGGGTAATGAAAAACTGTTTTTT. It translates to CASQQGNEKLFF. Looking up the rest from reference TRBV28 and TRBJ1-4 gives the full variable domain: DVKVTQSSRYLVKRTGEKVFLECVQDMDHENMFWYRQDPGLGLRLIYFSYDVKMKEKGDIPEGYSVSREKKERFSLILESASTNQTSMYLCASQQGNEKLFFGSGTQLSVL.

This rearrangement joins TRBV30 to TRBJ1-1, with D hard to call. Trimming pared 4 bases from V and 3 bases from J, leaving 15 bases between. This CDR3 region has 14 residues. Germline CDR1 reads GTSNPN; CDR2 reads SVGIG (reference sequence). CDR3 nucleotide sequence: TGTGCCTGGATTACGGGGTATGGGGACACTGAAGCTTTCTTT. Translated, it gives CAWITGYGDTEAFF.

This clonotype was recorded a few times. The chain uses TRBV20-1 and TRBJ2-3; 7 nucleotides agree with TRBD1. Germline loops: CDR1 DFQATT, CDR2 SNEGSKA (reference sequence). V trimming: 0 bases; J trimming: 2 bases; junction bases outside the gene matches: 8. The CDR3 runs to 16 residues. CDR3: CSARDRRQGYTDTQYF. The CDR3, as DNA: TGCAGTGCTAGAGATCGGAGACAGGGTTACACAGATACGCAGTATTTT.

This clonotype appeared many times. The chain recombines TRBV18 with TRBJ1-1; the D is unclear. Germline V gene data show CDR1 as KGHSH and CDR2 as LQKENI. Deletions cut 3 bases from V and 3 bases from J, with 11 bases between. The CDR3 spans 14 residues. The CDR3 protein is CASSPSASHTEAFF. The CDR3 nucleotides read TGTGCCAGCTCACCTTCAGCCTCCCACACTGAAGCTTTCTTT.

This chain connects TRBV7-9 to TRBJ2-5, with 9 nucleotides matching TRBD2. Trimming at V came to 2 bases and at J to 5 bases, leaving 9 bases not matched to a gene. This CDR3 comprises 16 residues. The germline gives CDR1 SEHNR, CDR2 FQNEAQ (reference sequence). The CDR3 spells CASSLNSGGFWETQYF. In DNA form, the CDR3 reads TGTGCCAGCAGCTTAAATAGCGGGGGATTTTGGGAGACCCAGTACTTC.

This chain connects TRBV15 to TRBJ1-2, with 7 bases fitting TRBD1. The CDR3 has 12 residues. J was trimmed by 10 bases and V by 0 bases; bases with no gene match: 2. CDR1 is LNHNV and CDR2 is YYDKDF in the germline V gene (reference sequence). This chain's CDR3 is CATSREGTVYTF. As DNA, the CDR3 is TGTGCCACCAGCAGAGAAGGGACAGTCTACACCTTC.

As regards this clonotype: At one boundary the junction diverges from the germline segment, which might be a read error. The DNA for the CDR3 is TGCGCCAGCAGCTTGAGTCCGGCAACCTCCAATGAGCGGTTCTTC. Amino acids: CASSLSPATSNERFF. V gene TRBV5-1 combines with J gene TRBJ2-1; D uncertain. The CDR3 spans 15 residues. CDR1 and CDR2 from the germline V gene are SGHRS and YFSETQ.

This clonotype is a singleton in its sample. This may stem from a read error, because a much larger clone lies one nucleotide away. The CDR3 protein is CASSYSNRVNTVAFF. The CDR3, as DNA: TGTGCCAGCAGTTACTCGAATAGGGTGAACACTGTAGCTTTCTTT. The chain couples TRBV6-5 to TRBJ1-1; no firm D call. The CDR3 covers 15 residues. The V gene's germline CDR1 is MNHEY and CDR2 SVGAGI.

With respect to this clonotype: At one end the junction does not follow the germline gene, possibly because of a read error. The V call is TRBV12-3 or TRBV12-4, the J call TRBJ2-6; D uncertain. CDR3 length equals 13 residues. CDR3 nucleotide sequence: TGTGCCAGCAGTTTAAGGAATGTCAACATCCTGACTTTC. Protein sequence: CASSLRNVNILTF.

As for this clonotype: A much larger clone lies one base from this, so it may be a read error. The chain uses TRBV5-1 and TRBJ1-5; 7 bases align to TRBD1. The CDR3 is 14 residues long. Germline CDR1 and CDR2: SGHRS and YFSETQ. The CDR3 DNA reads TGCGCCATCAGCGCGGGACAGCCCAATCAGCCCCAGCATTTT. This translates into CAISAGQPNQPQHF.

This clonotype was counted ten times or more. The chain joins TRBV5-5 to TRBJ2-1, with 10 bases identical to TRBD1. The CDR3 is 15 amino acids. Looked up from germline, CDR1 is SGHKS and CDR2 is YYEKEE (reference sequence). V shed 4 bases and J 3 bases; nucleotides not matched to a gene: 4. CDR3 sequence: CASSRQGAGYNEQFF. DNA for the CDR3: TGTGCCAGCAGCAGACAGGGGGCGGGCTACAATGAGCAGTTCTTC.

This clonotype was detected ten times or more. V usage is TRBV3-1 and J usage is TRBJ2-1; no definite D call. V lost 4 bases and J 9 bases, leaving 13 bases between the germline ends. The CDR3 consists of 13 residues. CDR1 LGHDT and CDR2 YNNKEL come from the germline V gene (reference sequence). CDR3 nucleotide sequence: TGTGCCAGCAGCCCCCGCCTAGGAAGTGAGCAGTTCTTC. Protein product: CASSPRLGSEQFF.

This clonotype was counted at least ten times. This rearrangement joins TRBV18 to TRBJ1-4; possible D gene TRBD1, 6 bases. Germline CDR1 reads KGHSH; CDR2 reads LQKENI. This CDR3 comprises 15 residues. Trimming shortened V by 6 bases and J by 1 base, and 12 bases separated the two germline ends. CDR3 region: CASSRLQGTNEKLFF. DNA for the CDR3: TGTGCCAGCTCTCGGCTACAGGGAACTAATGAAAAACTGTTTTTT.

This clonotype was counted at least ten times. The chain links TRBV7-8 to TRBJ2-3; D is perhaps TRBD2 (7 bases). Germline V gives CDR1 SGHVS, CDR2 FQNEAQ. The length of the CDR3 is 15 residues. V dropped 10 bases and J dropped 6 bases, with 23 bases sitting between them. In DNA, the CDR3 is TGTGCCATCGGGGGGCTTGGGACAATTAGCGATACGCAGTATTTT. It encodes CAIGGLGTISDTQYF. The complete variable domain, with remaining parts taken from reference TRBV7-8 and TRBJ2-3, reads GAGVSQSPRYKVAKRGQDVALRCDPISGHVSLFWYQQALGQGPEFLTYFQNEAQLDKSGLPSDRFFAERPEGSVSTLKIQRTQQEDSAVYLCAIGGLGTISDTQYFGPGTRLTVL.

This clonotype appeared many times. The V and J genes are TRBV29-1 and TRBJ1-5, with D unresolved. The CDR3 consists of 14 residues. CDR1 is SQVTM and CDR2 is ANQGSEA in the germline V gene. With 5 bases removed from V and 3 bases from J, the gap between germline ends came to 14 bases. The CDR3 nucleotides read TGCAGCGTTCAGTTAGGGCAGAACAATCAGCCCCAGCATTTT. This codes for CSVQLGQNNQPQHF.

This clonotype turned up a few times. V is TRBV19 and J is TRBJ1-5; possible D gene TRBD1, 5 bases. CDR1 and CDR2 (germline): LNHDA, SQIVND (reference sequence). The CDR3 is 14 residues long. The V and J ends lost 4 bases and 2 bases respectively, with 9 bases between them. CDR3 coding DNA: TGTGCCAGTAGTACAGGGAGAGGCAATCAGCCCCAGCATTTT. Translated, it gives CASSTGRGNQPQHF. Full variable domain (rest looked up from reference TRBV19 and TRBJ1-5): DGGITQSPKYLFRKEGQNVTLSCEQNLNHDAMYWYRQDPGQGLRLIYYSQIVNDFQKGDIAEGYSVSREKKESFPLTVTSAQKNPTAFYLCASSTGRGNQPQHFGDGTRLSIL.

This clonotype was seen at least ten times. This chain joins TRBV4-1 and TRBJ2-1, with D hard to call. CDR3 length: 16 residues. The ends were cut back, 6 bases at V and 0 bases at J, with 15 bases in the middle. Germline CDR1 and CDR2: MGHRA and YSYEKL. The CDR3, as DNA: TGCGCCAGCAGTTCTCCTGCCTCGAGCTCCTACAATGAGCAGTTCTTC. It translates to CASSSPASSSYNEQFF.

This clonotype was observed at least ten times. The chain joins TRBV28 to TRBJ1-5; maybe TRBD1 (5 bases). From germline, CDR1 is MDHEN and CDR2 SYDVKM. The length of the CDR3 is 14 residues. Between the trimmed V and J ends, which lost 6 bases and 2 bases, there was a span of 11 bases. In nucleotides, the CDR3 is TGTGCCAGCAGAGCCCCGGGGGGCAATCAGCCCCAGCATTTT. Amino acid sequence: CASRAPGGNQPQHF.